This T cell receptor beta chain originates from a study of blood T cell repertoires in COVID-19. Study overall: The United States, Italy and Spain provided the acute and convalescent COVID-19 samples.

Trimming shortened V by 3 bases and J by 3 bases, and 14 bases separated the two germline ends. CDR1 is MNHNS, CDR2 SASEGT, per germline. The CDR3 spans 15 residues. TCRdb keeps only in-frame clones here, not all; method: immunoSEQ multiplex PCR. The sample consists of about 270,000 clones, approximately 85% of them appearing once. This sequence originates from a woman aged 65 to 85 with acute or convalescent COVID-19. J is TRBJ1-1 and V is TRBV6-1; D unresolved. What was sequenced was peripheral blood. The CDR3 protein is CASSDAQAVYTEAFF. In DNA, the CDR3 is TGTGCCAGCAGTGACGCGCAGGCCGTATACACTGAAGCTTTCTTT.